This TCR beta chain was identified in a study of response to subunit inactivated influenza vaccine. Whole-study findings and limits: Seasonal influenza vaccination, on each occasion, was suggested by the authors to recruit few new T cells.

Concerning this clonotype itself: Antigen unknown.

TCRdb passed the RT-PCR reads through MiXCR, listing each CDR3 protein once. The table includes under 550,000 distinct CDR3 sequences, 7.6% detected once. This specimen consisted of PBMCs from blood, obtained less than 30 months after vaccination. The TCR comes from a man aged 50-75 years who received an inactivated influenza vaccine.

The CDR3 protein is CASSPVSSGSYNEQFF. The CDR3 DNA sequence: TGTGCCAGCAGCCCTGTCTCTAGCGGCTCCTACAATGAGCAGTTCTTC. The chain has TRBV5-6 and TRBJ2-1, with 7 bases lining up with TRBD2. CDR3 length: 16 residues. Germline loops: CDR1 SGHDT, CDR2 YYEEEE. The V and J ends lost 4 bases and 0 bases, in that order; junction bases with no gene match: 7. The complete variable domain, with remaining parts taken from reference TRBV5-6 and TRBJ2-1, reads DAGVTQSPTHLIKTRGQQVTLRCSPKSGHDTVSWYQQALGQGPQFIFQYYEEEERQRGNFPDRFSGHQFPNYSSELNVNALLLGDSALYLCASSPVSSGSYNEQFFGPGTRLTVL.